What follows are 14 T cell receptor beta chains derived from one specimen sequenced in a study of immune heterogeneity within non-small cell lung tumors. Genomic DNA from bulk tumor acted as the template, and 600 ng was loaded per sample. Collection of several biopsies per primary tumor, spaced far apart, took place during surgery. Those enrolled were patients newly diagnosed with untreated non-small cell lung cancer and undergoing curative surgery. Multiplex PCR (32 V and 13 J primers) was used to amplify the TCR beta CDR3. TCRdb recomputed calls from the multiplex PCR reads with MiXCR, one row per CDR3 protein. The repertoire consists of about 15,000 distinct CDR3 sequences, with roughly 29% occurring once and the leading ten covering roughly 5.5%. The sample was lung tumor tissue. These receptors all stem from a man aged 35 to 55 with non-small cell lung cancer.

A note on this clonotype: A junction end diverges from the germline sequence, so it may reflect a read error. The chain carries TRBV30 and TRBJ2-3; no reliable D call. Germline V CDR1 and CDR2: GTSNPN, SVGIG (reference sequence). The CDR3 spans 13 residues. CDR3 bases: TGTGCCCGGAGTCGGACGGACACAGATACGCAGTATTTT. Amino acids: CARSRTDTDTQYF.

In its sample, this clonotype was seen a few times. The chain is built from TRBV19 and TRBJ2-2; D might be TRBD2 (5 bases). This CDR3 has 15 residues. Germline loops: CDR1 LNHDA, CDR2 SQIVND (reference sequence). With 1 base removed from V and 5 bases from J, the gap between germline ends came to 11 bases. The DNA of the CDR3 is TGTGCCAGTAGTATAGGGCCAACGGGGACCGGGGAGCTGTTTTTT. Encoded protein: CASSIGPTGTGELFF.

This clonotype has just a few counts. V is TRBV14 and J is TRBJ1-1, with 9 bases aligning to TRBD1. Trimming at V came to 5 bases and at J to 5 bases, leaving 12 bases not matched to a gene. Per the germline V gene, CDR1 is SGHDN and CDR2 is FVKESK. This CDR3 has 16 amino acids. DNA for the CDR3: TGTGCCAGCAGCTTCGCCGGGACAGGGTGGAAGACTGAAGCTTTCTTT. Amino acid sequence: CASSFAGTGWKTEAFF.

In regard to this clonotype: It may be a read error: a sequence one base away is much more abundant. The genes are TRBV7-9 and TRBJ1-2; no definite D call. The CDR3 totals 13 residues. Per the germline V gene, CDR1 is SEHNR and CDR2 is FQNEAQ (reference sequence). V was trimmed by 1 base and J by 5 bases, leaving 8 bases between them. The CDR3 DNA reads TGTGCCAGCAGCTTAGGGTCAGTATATGGCTACACCTTC. This encodes CASSLGSVYGYTF.

Turning to this clonotype: With a much larger clone just one base away, this may be a read error. V gene TRBV2 combines with J gene TRBJ2-3; no reliable D call. Germline V lookup: CDR1 SNHLY, CDR2 FYNNEI. This CDR3 has 14 amino acids. The ends were cut back, 0 bases at V and 7 bases at J, with 11 bases in the middle. The CDR3 is CASSEAELLYTQYF. CDR3 DNA sequence: TGTGCCAGCAGTGAAGCGGAGCTTTTGTATACGCAGTATTTT.

In regard to this clonotype: A much larger clone differs from this one at a single base, so this may be a read error. This rearrangement joins TRBV9 to TRBJ2-1, with unresolved D. Germline CDR1 and CDR2: SGDLS and YYNGEE. The CDR3 spans 12 residues. CDR3 sequence (DNA): TGTGCCATCAGCTCCCTCGGCTATGAGCAGTTCTTC. Its protein product is CAISSLGYEQFF.

This clonotype rates as medium-sized. The genes are TRBV19 and TRBJ1-2; D not resolved. CDR1 and CDR2 from the germline V gene are LNHDA and SQIVND (reference sequence). Trimming took off 3 bases at V and 8 bases at J, with 10 bases between the two ends. This CDR3 is built from 12 residues. The CDR3 loop is CASSILLGGYTF. The CDR3 DNA sequence: TGTGCCAGTAGTATTCTCCTGGGAGGCTACACCTTC.

This chain uses TRBV20-1 with TRBJ2-2; 10 nucleotides match TRBD1. The ends lost 7 bases at V and 7 bases at J; junction bases unmatched: 9. The CDR3 is made up of 14 amino acids. The germline CDR1 and CDR2 sequences are DFQATT and SNEGSKA (reference sequence). CDR3 sequence: CSEYRDRGNGELFF. DNA for the CDR3: TGCAGTGAGTACCGGGACAGGGGTAACGGGGAGCTGTTTTTT.

This clonotype appeared many times. This chain connects TRBV20-1 to TRBJ2-7, with TRBD2 matching 10 bases. V lost 0 bases and J lost 3; bases outside the gene matches: 5. The CDR3 runs 15 residues. Germline lookup yields CDR1 DFQATT and CDR2 SNEGSKA (reference sequence). The DNA for the CDR3 is TGCAGTGCTAGAGACGTGCTAGCGGGAGACTACGAGCAGTACTTC. Translation: CSARDVLAGDYEQYF.

About this clonotype itself: A read error may be the cause here, since a much bigger clone is one base away. J is TRBJ2-7 and V is TRBV20-1; D gene ambiguous. CDR1 DFQATT and CDR2 SNEGSKA come from the germline V gene (reference sequence). The CDR3 is 14 amino acids. CDR3 sequence: CSSSHIGVAYEQYF. The CDR3 coding sequence is TGCAGTTCTAGTCACATTGGGGTAGCCTACGAGCAGTACTTC.

Relative to its sample, this clonotype is medium-sized. V gene TRBV19 combines with J gene TRBJ1-1, with a tentative D call TRBD1 (5 bases). The ends were cut back, 11 bases at V and 0 bases at J, with 16 bases in the middle. The CDR3 runs to 14 residues. The germline V gene has CDR1 LNHDA and CDR2 SQIVND (reference sequence). The CDR3 spells CAAWGWHMNTEAFF. The CDR3 DNA is TGTGCCGCTTGGGGCTGGCACATGAACACTGAAGCTTTCTTT.

This clonotype has a handful of counts. The V and J genes are TRBV20-1 and TRBJ2-3; no clear D. The V end was cut by 4 bases, the J end by 1 base, with 21 bases between. Germline lookup yields CDR1 DFQATT and CDR2 SNEGSKA (reference sequence). CDR3 length: 17 residues. The CDR3 coding sequence is TGCAGTGCTATGGACCGGCGGTGGGCGGAGCGCACAGATACGCAGTATTTT. This encodes CSAMDRRWAERTDTQYF.

The V call is TRBV29-1, the J call TRBJ1-1; D might be TRBD1 (5 bases). Trimming stripped 6 bases from V and 4 bases from J, with 15 bases between. Germline V gives CDR1 SQVTM, CDR2 ANQGSEA. The CDR3 runs to 13 residues. The CDR3 bases are TGCAGCGTACCAAGCCCAGGGAGCACTGAAGCTTTCTTT. Amino acid sequence: CSVPSPGSTEAFF. The variable domain in full, completed from reference TRBV29-1 and TRBJ1-1, reads SAVISQKPSRDICQRGTSLTIQCQVDSQVTMMFWYRQQPGQSLTLIATANQGSEATYESGFVIDKFPISRPNLTFSTLTVSNMSPEDSSIYLCSVPSPGSTEAFFGQGTRLTVV.

V is TRBV20-1 and J is TRBJ2-1, with 13 bases that match TRBD2. V shed 6 bases and J 12 bases; nucleotides not matched to a gene: 8. The CDR3 extends over 13 amino acids. Germline V CDR1 and CDR2: DFQATT, SNEGSKA (reference sequence). CDR3 loop: CSARTSGSWVQFF. The DNA of the CDR3 is TGCAGTGCCCGGACTAGCGGGAGTTGGGTGCAGTTCTTC.